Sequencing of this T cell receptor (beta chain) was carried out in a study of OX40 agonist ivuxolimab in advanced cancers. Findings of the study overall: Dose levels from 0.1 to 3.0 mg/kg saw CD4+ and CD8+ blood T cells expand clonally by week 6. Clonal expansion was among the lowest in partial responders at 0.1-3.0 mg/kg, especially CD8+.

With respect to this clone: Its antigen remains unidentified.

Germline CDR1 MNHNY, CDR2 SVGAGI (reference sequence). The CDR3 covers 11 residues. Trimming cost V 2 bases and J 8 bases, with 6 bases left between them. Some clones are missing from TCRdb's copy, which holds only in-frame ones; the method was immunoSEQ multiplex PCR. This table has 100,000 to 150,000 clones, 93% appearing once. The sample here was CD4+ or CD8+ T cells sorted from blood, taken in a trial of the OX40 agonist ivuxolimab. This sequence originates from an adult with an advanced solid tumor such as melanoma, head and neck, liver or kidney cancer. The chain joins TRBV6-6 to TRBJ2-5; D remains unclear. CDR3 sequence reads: CASSYEETQYF. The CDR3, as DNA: TGTGCCAGCAGTTACGAGGAAACCCAGTACTTC.